Below, 9 T cell receptor beta chains from the same sample are listed, as sequenced in a study of CD8 T cells in ankylosing spondylitis (dated by TCRdb to between 2016 and 2019). Overall results and qualifications from the work: A TCR beta motif of 7 or 8 highly homologous amino acid variants appeared characteristic of blood from ankylosing spondylitis patients.

Library prep was done by 5' RACE. Instrument used: Illumina HiSeq 2500. TCRdb reworked the public reads: Q25 trimming with fastp, MiXCR clone assembly, productive beta chains retained. Every distinct CDR3 protein forms one entry, paired with its most common genes and DNA. Counted in this sample were under 850,000 distinct CDR3 sequences; roughly 20% of them appeared once. Under 20% of the sample rests with the top ten. Their antigen targets remain unknown. The material sequenced was blood, either unsorted or a sorted T cell fraction (not recorded which). The source of these receptors is a male donor with ankylosing spondylitis.

This clonotype turned up a few times. The chain combines TRBV6-5 with TRBJ1-1; unclear D gene. Germline CDR1 reads MNHEY; CDR2 reads SVGAGI. The V end lost 4 bases, the J end lost 11 bases, and 17 bases lay between the germline ends. There are 13 residues in the CDR3. The CDR3 nucleotides read TGTGCCAGCAGTTCGGCCTTTGGAGGTGATGCTTTCTTT. Protein sequence: CASSSAFGGDAFF.

This chain links TRBV10-3 with TRBJ2-7, with D maybe TRBD2 (6 bases). This CDR3 comprises 17 residues. Trimming removed 1 base at V and 7 bases at J, with 23 bases between. Germline CDR1 reads ENHRY; CDR2 reads SYGVKD. CDR3 amino acids: CAISELVDNAKEGEQYF. Here the CDR3 DNA reads TGTGCCATCAGTGAGTTAGTGGATAATGCGAAGGAGGGGGAGCAGTACTTC.

This clonotype was detected a few times. At one end, the junction sequence differs from germline, possibly due to a read error. V usage is TRBV29-1 and J usage is TRBJ2-1, with 9 bases fitting TRBD2. Germline CDR1 SQVTM, CDR2 ANQGSEA. The CDR3 is 15 amino acids. CDR3 residues: CSAEPTSGPFNEQFF. The CDR3 DNA reads as TGCAGCGCTGAACCGACTAGCGGCCCTTTCAATGAGCAGTTCTTC.

V gene TRBV20-1 combines with J gene TRBJ2-7; 8 bases match TRBD2. The CDR3 sequence is 11 residues long. Per germline, CDR1 DFQATT and CDR2 SNEGSKA (reference sequence). The CDR3 nucleotides are TGCAGAGCCCGGGGGGGGGACGAGCAGTACTTC. Translation: CRARGGDEQYF.

V is TRBV3-1 and J is TRBJ1-1; D ambiguous. The CDR3 runs 14 residues. Germline-derived CDR1 and CDR2 are LGHDT and YNNKEL (reference sequence). The ends were cut back, 3 bases at V and 9 bases at J, with 17 bases in the middle. The CDR3 protein is CASSHEDSQLQAFF. The CDR3 nucleotides are TGTGCCAGCAGCCATGAGGACTCGCAACTTCAAGCTTTCTTT.

The chain is built from TRBV12-3 or TRBV12-4 and TRBJ1-3; 8 nucleotides match TRBD1. The CDR3 covers 13 residues. Trimming took 6 bases from V and 9 from J; bases not matched to a gene: 7. This chain's CDR3 is CASSGYRGVTIYF. The CDR3 coding sequence is TGTGCCAGCAGCGGATACAGGGGGGTCACCATATATTTT.

The chain combines TRBV7-8 with TRBJ2-5; D gene ambiguous. Germline V gives CDR1 SGHVS, CDR2 FQNEAQ. The V and J ends lost 5 bases and 3 bases respectively, with 10 bases between them. The CDR3 has 13 amino acids. The CDR3 DNA reads as TGTGCCAGCAGCCCACGATTTGAAGAGACCCAGTACTTC. Amino acid sequence: CASSPRFEETQYF.

This clonotype was recorded at least ten times. The V and J genes are TRBV20-1 and TRBJ2-3; 10 positions match TRBD1. CDR1 is DFQATT and CDR2 is SNEGSKA in the germline V gene (reference sequence). CDR3 length: 16 amino acids. V lost 0 bases, J lost 4 bases, and 7 bases stayed unmatched. This CDR3 reads CSARDLDRGSSDTQYF. CDR3 nucleotide sequence: TGCAGTGCTAGAGACTTGGACAGGGGGTCGTCAGATACGCAGTATTTT.

This clonotype was observed at least ten times. The chain carries TRBV20-1 and TRBJ1-5; 7 bases fit TRBD1. The CDR3 extends over 12 amino acids. Unmatched junction bases numbered 2, after V lost 5 bases and J lost 4 bases. In germline, CDR1 is DFQATT, CDR2 SNEGSKA (reference sequence). The CDR3 region has the DNA TGCAGTGCTGCAGGGGGGAATCAGCCCCAGCATTTT. Translation gives CSAAGGNQPQHF.